Listed below are T cell receptor beta chains from one sample, sequenced in a study of PD-1 blockade in mismatch repair-deficient tumors. Assay used: immunoSEQ multiplex PCR; TCRdb lists only in-frame clones, some missing. This table has 14,000 or so clones, roughly 82% appearing once. Here the sequenced sample was PBMCs, taken approximately 15 weeks after starting pembrolizumab. These receptors came from an adult with mismatch repair-deficient cancer. The CDR3 runs from the conserved cysteine through the conserved F or W. The D gene is left open where the match is weak. Size tells how often a clone was seen (once, few, many) or the class of an expanded clone, and some rows leave it out.

v_call	j_call	clone_size	d_call	cdr3_aa
TRBV29-1	TRBJ2-5	NA	TRBD2	CSVGTQDTGGQETQYF
TRBV6-5	TRBJ2-7	NA	NA	CASSYSKIPTEEQYF
TRBV5-1	TRBJ2-3	NA	NA	CASSLLPGGTDTQYF
TRBV30	TRBJ1-6	NA	TRBD1	CAWSTGGNSPLHF
TRBV7-9	TRBJ2-5	once	TRBD1	CASSRQGGELETQYF
TRBV5-1	TRBJ1-1	NA	NA	CASSLVVNTEAFF
TRBV6-1	TRBJ2-7	few	TRBD2	CASRTSASYEQYF
TRBV15	TRBJ2-7	few	NA	CATSRDAGSSYEQYF
TRBV7-3	TRBJ2-3	NA	NA	CASSLGGASTDTQYF
TRBV5-5	TRBJ1-2	NA	NA	CASSPGQLLYGYTF
TRBV9	TRBJ2-1	once	TRBD2	CASSLRTSGMGINNEQFF
TRBV12-5	TRBJ2-5	NA	NA	CASGLGAAPQETQYF
TRBV27	TRBJ2-5	NA	NA	CASSPNRVTETQYF
TRBV6-1	TRBJ2-7	few	NA	CASDGGYEQYF
TRBV28	TRBJ2-1	NA	TRBD2	CASGTSGREGQFF
TRBV5-1	TRBJ2-5	NA	NA	CASSLEGRETQYF
TRBV9	TRBJ2-4	NA	TRBD2	CASSVEAGPAKNIQYF
TRBV7-3	TRBJ2-2	NA	TRBD2	CASSSGGFNTGELFF
TRBV5-1	TRBJ1-4	once	NA	CASSLGGGTNEKLFF
TRBV27	TRBJ1-2	NA	NA	CASSHDMDTVYGYTF
TRBV7-9	TRBJ2-5	NA	TRBD2	CASSLWTSKQETQYF
TRBV14	TRBJ2-7	NA	TRBD2	CASSKVAGGSYEQYF
TRBV13	TRBJ2-1	NA	NA	CASKRAGLVNEQFF
TRBV2	TRBJ1-6	NA	TRBD1	CASRVKETGSPLHF
TRBV15	TRBJ1-1	NA	NA	CATSSPSAGNTEAFF
TRBV6-5	TRBJ2-7	NA	NA	CATRVTSSYEQYF
TRBV6-1	TRBJ2-7	NA	TRBD2	CASTGLAGGYEQYF
TRBV2	TRBJ2-7	NA	NA	CASSALPPSFLSYEQYF
TRBV6-5	TRBJ1-2	NA	TRBD1	CATRGQGAGGYTF
TRBV10-2	TRBJ1-5	NA	NA	CASSEPRANSNQPQHF
TRBV19	TRBJ1-2	NA	NA	CASSMSTGSFYGYTF
TRBV28	TRBJ1-1	NA	TRBD1	CASSTEGARGGRAFF
TRBV5-8	TRBJ2-2	once	TRBD1	CASSLDRGTLTGELFF
TRBV12-5	TRBJ2-1	NA	NA	CASGLGQYNEQFF
TRBV28	TRBJ2-7	NA	TRBD1	CASSALGGQGIRYEQYF
TRBV28	TRBJ1-2	NA	TRBD1	CASSLQPYRGGYTF
TRBV7-9	TRBJ2-2	NA	TRBD1	CASSFDRVGELFF
TRBV5-4	TRBJ2-5	NA	NA	CASSLPGEETQYF
TRBV2	TRBJ2-5	few	NA	CASRGQVGGTQYF
TRBV19	TRBJ2-3	NA	NA	CASSSVASSTDTQYF